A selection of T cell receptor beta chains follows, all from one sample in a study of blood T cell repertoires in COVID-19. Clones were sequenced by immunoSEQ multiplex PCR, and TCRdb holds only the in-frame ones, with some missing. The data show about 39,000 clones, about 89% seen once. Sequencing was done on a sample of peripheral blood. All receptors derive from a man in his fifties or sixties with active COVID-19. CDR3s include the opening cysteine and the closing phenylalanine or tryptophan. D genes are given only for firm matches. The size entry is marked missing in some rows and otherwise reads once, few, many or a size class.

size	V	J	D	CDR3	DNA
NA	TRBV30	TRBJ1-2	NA	CAWSVGGGAYGYTF	TGTGCCTGGAGTGTAGGAGGCGGGGCGTATGGCTACACCTTC
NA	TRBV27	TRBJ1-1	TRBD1	CASSLDRGNTEAFF	TGTGCCAGCAGTTTGGACAGGGGGAACACTGAAGCTTTCTTT
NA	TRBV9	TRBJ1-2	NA	CASSGRGYGYTF	TGTGCCAGCAGCGGACGGGGGTATGGCTACACCTTC
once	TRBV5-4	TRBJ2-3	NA	CASSLQGTDTQYF	TGTGCCAGCAGTTTACAGGGCACAGATACGCAGTATTTT
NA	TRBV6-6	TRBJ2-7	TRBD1	CASSRYPGQGTYEQYF	TGTGCCAGTAGCCGCTACCCGGGACAGGGGACCTACGAGCAGTACTTC
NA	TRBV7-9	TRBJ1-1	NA	CASSRRISLGEAFF	TGTGCCAGCAGCCGACGGATCAGTCTGGGCGAAGCTTTCTTT
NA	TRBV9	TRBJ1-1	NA	CASSVTVNTEAFF	TGTGCCAGCAGCGTAACGGTGAACACTGAAGCTTTCTTT
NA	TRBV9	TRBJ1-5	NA	CASSPGGAISNQPQHF	TGTGCCAGCAGCCCGGGGGGGGCCATTAGCAATCAGCCCCAGCATTTT
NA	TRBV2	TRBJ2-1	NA	CASSEAVRDNEQFF	TGTGCCAGCAGTGAAGCCGTCAGGGACAATGAGCAGTTCTTC
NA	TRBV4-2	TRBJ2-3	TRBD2	CASSQSLAGGPDTQYF	TGTGCCAGCAGCCAATCACTAGCGGGAGGACCAGATACGCAGTATTTT
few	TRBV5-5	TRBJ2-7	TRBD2	CASSLFAGGPYEQYF	TGTGCCAGCAGCTTGTTTGCGGGGGGGCCCTACGAGCAGTACTTC
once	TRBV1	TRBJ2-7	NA	CTSSQDRGRTSGSLGFYEQYF	TGCACCAGCAGCCAAGACAGGGGGCGGACTAGCGGGAGTCTAGGATTCTACGAGCAGTACTTC
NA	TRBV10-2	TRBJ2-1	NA	CASKDQPMRNEQFF	TGCGCCAGCAAAGACCAGCCAATGAGGAATGAGCAGTTCTTC
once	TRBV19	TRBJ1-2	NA	CASRPVQSAYGYTF	TGTGCCAGTAGACCGGTACAGAGTGCCTATGGCTACACCTTC
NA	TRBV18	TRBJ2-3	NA	CASSPYTISTDTQYF	TGTGCCAGCTCACCATACACGATCAGCACAGATACGCAGTATTTT
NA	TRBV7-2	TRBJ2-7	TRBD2	CASSLVAGENYEQYF	TGTGCCAGCAGCTTAGTTGCGGGGGAAAACTACGAGCAGTACTTC
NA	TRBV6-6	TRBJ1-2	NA	CASSPRGRCTF	TGTGCCAGCAGTCCTAGAGGGCGCTGCACCTTC
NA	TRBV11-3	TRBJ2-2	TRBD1	CASRRGQGEGTGELFF	TGTGCCAGCAGACGCGGACAGGGGGAAGGCACCGGGGAGCTGTTTTTT
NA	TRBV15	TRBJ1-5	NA	CATSRGGGNQPQHF	TGTGCCACCAGCAGAGGCGGAGGCAATCAGCCCCAGCATTTT
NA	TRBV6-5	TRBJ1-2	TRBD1	CASRSTGNYGYTF	TGTGCCAGCAGGTCGACAGGGAACTATGGCTACACCTTC
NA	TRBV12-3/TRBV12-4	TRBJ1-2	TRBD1	CASIAQGAPGYTF	TGTGCCAGCATCGCACAGGGGGCGCCTGGCTACACCTTC
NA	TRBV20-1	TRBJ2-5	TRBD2	CSASPQGGSLQETQYF	TGCAGTGCTAGTCCGCAGGGCGGGAGCCTACAAGAGACCCAGTACTTC
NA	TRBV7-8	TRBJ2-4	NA	CASSLGGTKNIQYF	TGTGCCAGCAGCTTAGGGGGCACCAAAAACATTCAGTACTTC
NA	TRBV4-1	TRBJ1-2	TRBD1	CASSQGDSADYGYTF	TGCGCCAGCAGCCAAGGGGACAGTGCGGACTATGGCTACACCTTC
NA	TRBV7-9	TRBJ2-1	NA	CASSLDIGLSRAYNEQFF	TGTGCCAGCAGCTTAGATATTGGCTTATCCAGGGCTTACAATGAGCAGTTCTTC
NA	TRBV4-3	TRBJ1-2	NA	CASSQAAVYREGYTF	TGCGCCAGCAGCCAAGCGGCAGTCTACCGGGAGGGCTACACCTTC
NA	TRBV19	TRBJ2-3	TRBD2	CASSTPPGGGWGTDTQYF	TGTGCCAGTAGTACCCCCCCGGGCGGGGGGTGGGGCACAGATACGCAGTATTTT
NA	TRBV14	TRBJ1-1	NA	CASSGDIGDMNTEAFF	TGTGCCAGCAGCGGGGACATAGGGGATATGAACACTGAAGCTTTCTTT
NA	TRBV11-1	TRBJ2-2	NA	CASGRRDTGELFF	TGTGCCAGCGGTCGGAGGGATACCGGGGAGCTGTTTTTT
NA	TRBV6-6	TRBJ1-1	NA	CASSYSSRGTEAFF	TGTGCCAGCAGTTACTCCTCCAGGGGCACTGAAGCTTTCTTT
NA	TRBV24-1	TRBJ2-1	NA	CATSDSRSGRDDEQFF	TGTGCCACCAGTGATTCACGGAGTGGCAGGGATGATGAGCAGTTCTTC
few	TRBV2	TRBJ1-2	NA	CASSELSYGYTF	TGTGCCAGCAGTGAATTGAGTTATGGCTACACCTTC
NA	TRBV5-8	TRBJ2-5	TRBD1	CASSLAGTGAWETQYF	TGTGCCAGCAGCTTGGCCGGGACAGGGGCGTGGGAGACCCAGTACTTC
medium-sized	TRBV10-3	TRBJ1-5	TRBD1	CAISESWWDRPPGPNQPQHF	TGTGCCATCAGTGAGTCGTGGTGGGACAGGCCCCCTGGACCAAATCAGCCCCAGCATTTT
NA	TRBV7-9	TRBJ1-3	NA	CASSLGGDFFGNTIYF	TGTGCCAGCAGCTTAGGCGGGGACTTCTTTGGAAACACCATATATTTT
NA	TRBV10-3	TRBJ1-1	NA	CAISERGDTEAFF	TGTGCCATCAGTGAGCGGGGAGACACTGAAGCTTTCTTT
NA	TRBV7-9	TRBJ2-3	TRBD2	CASSLTSGGYSSTDTQYF	TGTGCCAGCAGCTTGACTAGCGGGGGATACTCTAGCACAGATACGCAGTATTTT
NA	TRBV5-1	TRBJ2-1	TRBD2	CASRTSGGTEYNEQFF	TGCGCCAGCAGGACTAGCGGGGGGACCGAGTACAATGAGCAGTTCTTC
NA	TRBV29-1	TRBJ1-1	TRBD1	CSASGKAGGRGTEAFF	TGCAGCGCATCTGGAAAGGCAGGGGGAAGGGGGACTGAAGCTTTCTTT
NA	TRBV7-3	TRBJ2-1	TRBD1	CASSSGTVANEQFF	TGTGCCAGCAGCTCCGGGACAGTAGCCAATGAGCAGTTCTTC
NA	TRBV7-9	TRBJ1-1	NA	CASSLWVSGGAEAFF	TGTGCCAGCAGCTTGTGGGTATCTGGGGGCGCTGAAGCTTTCTTT
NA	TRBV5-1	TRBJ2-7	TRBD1	CASSPAGQGKYEQYF	TGCGCCAGCAGTCCCGCAGGACAGGGGAAATACGAGCAGTACTTC
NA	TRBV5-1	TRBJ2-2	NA	CASSLVQGNTGELFF	TGCGCCAGCAGCTTGGTCCAGGGCAACACCGGGGAGCTGTTTTTT
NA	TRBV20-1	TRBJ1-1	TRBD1	CSASASGTGGSEAFF	TGCAGTGCTAGTGCATCCGGGACAGGGGGCTCTGAAGCTTTCTTT
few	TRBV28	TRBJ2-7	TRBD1	CASSSDRVGIEQYF	TGTGCCAGCAGTTCCGACAGGGTTGGCATCGAGCAGTACTTC
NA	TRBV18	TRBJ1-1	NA	CASLREGNTEAFF	TGTGCCAGCTTGAGGGAAGGGAACACTGAAGCTTTCTTT
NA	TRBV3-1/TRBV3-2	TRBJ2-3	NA	CASSVTRSTDTQYF	TGTGCCAGCAGCGTGACTAGGAGCACAGATACGCAGTATTTT
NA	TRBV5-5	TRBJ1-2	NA	CASSSTPGTPYGYTF	TGTGCCAGCAGCTCGACCCCCGGGACACCGTATGGCTACACCTTC
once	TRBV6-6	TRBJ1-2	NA	CASSLDSFNYGYTF	TGTGCCAGCAGTCTGGACAGCTTTAACTATGGCTACACCTTC
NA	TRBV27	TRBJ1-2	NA	CASRPAGGGYTF	TGTGCCAGCAGACCCGCGGGGGGCGGCTACACCTTC
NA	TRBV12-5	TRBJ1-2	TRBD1	CASGQAGTGEAGGYTF	TGTGCTAGTGGTCAAGCCGGGACAGGAGAAGCAGGTGGCTACACCTTC
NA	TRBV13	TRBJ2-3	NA	CASSLGRGAGDTQYF	TGTGCCAGCAGCTTAGGCCGGGGGGCCGGAGATACGCAGTATTTT